This TCR beta chain is drawn from a study of early T cells in non-severe SARS-CoV-2 infection. Study background: Sequenced bulk RNA came from whole blood that was unsorted, and chains were unpaired.

Trimming shortened V by 5 bases and J by 5 bases, and 9 bases separated the two germline ends. The CDR3 is made up of 12 amino acids. In its sample, this clonotype was seen many times. Unique molecular identifier tags were affixed to discrete cDNA molecules. TCRdb re-analysed the 5' RACE reads in MiXCR, keeping a single row per CDR3 protein. Of tens of thousands of distinct CDR3 sequences in the sample, 6.3% were seen once. Sequencing used whole blood. The TCR comes from an adult who was a healthcare worker with PCR-confirmed SARS-CoV-2 infection or an uninfected control (not recorded which). The rearrangement joins TRBV12-3 or TRBV12-4 to TRBJ1-2; tentative D call: TRBD1 (5 bases). The CDR3 loop is CASSPGLYGYTF. CDR3 sequence (DNA): TGTGCCAGCAGTCCGGGGCTTTATGGCTACACCTTC.